This entry lists 4 T cell receptor delta chains sequenced from one sample in a study of gamma-delta chains in newborns, infants, children. With CATT, TCRdb re-called clones from the reads. The top ten clones hold 10% to 15% of a sample with thousands of delta-chain clones, about 0.3% of them seen once. The sequenced sample consisted of blood. Receptor source: a child who was a newborn, infant or young child, either healthy, febrile or measles-vaccinated (not recorded which).

This clone occurred a few times. The protein TCRdb gives is from a much larger clone and does not agree with this DNA's translation at residue 3, likely a read error; the protein shown here comes from the DNA. The rearrangement uses TRDV2 and TRDJ3; 13 bases line up with TRDD3. In germline, CDR1 is GEAIGNYY, CDR2 EKD. This CDR3 has 19 amino acids. The CDR3 reads CARDTGGYGSSWDTRQMFF. The CDR3 nucleotides read TGTGCCCGTGATACTGGGGGATACGGAAGCTCCTGGGACACCCGACAGATGTTTTTC.

This clone was seen a handful of times. Given a far larger clone just one base away, this is likely a sequencing read error. Other DNA variants within this sample encode the same CDR3. The V and J genes are TRDV2 and TRDJ3; 12 nucleotides align to TRDD3. The germline V gene has CDR1 GEAIGNYY and CDR2 EKD. The CDR3 contains 18 residues. In DNA form, the CDR3 reads TGTGCCTGTGACAAAGTACTGGGGGATACCTGGGACACCAGACAGATGTTTTTC. It is translated as CACDKVLGDTWDTRQMFF.

In its sample, this clone was seen many times. A clone one base away is much larger, so this may be a read error. The CDR3 here is CALGTRGVPDQLGDTRQYTDKLIF. CDR3 nucleotide sequence: TGTGCTCTTGGGACAAGGGGGGTGCCTGATCAGTTGGGGGATACGCGCCAGTACACCGATAAACTCATCTTT. The V and J genes are TRDV1 and TRDJ1, with 11 nucleotides matching TRDD3. V lost 5 bases and J lost 0; bases outside the gene matches: 29. Germline V CDR1 and CDR2: TSWWSYY, QGS. This CDR3 region has 24 residues.

This clone appeared a few times. A much larger clone is a single base away; this may be a read error. The rearrangement uses TRDV2 and TRDJ3; D not certain. CDR1 and CDR2 from the germline V gene are GEAIGNYY and EKD. This CDR3 contains 19 residues. DNA of the CDR3: TGTGCCTGTGACACCGAATTCGCTAGGGGCTCCCGGGACACCCGACAGATGTTTTTC. The encoded protein is CACDTEFARGSRDTRQMFF.